A selection of T cell receptor beta chains follows, all from one sample in a study of shared clonotypes between healthy human individuals. Profiling relied on immunoSEQ multiplex PCR, and the TCRdb table lists in-frame clones only, not all of them. Among over 2 million clones, around 92% were seen once, and the ten largest hold 0.37%. Sequenced input: naive CD4+ T cells from PBMCs. The source is a man aged 18 to 30 in good health. Some clones in this sample may be carry-over from other donors' samples. The CDR3 runs from the conserved cysteine through the conserved F or W. The D gene is left open where the match is weak. Where a row states a size, it is once, few, many or the class of an expanded clone; other rows omit it.

V,size,D,J,CDR3,DNA
TRBV7-2,NA,NA,TRBJ2-7,CASSLGAGQSYEQYF,TGTGCCAGCAGCTTAGGGGCGGGACAGTCCTACGAGCAGTACTTC
TRBV19,NA,NA,TRBJ2-1,CASSMGVGFNEQFF,TGTGCCAGTAGTATGGGGGTGGGGTTCAATGAGCAGTTCTTC
TRBV2,NA,TRBD1,TRBJ1-4,CASRRTGTNEKLFF,TGTGCCAGCCGGAGGACAGGGACTAATGAAAAACTGTTTTTT
TRBV13,NA,TRBD1,TRBJ1-5,CASSGKQGMVNQPQHF,TGTGCCAGCAGCGGTAAACAGGGGATGGTGAATCAGCCCCAGCATTTT
TRBV6-6,NA,TRBD2,TRBJ2-2,CASSPRGVGTRELFF,TGTGCCAGCAGTCCCCGGGGGGTGGGTACTCGGGAGCTGTTTTTT
TRBV7-9,once,NA,TRBJ1-4,CASSPRTGTGEKLFF,TGTGCCAGCAGCCCCCGGACGGGAACGGGGGAAAAACTGTTTTTT
TRBV5-4,NA,NA,TRBJ2-6,CASSPRGGPSSGANVLTF,TGTGCCAGCAGCCCCCGTGGGGGCCCCAGCTCTGGGGCCAACGTCCTGACTTTC
TRBV29-1,NA,TRBD1,TRBJ1-1,CSVEEVRDSTEAFF,TGCAGCGTTGAAGAGGTAAGGGACAGCACTGAGGCTTTCTTT
TRBV7-3,NA,NA,TRBJ2-2,CASSLAHGGNTGELFF,TGTGCCAGCAGCTTAGCCCACGGGGGAAACACCGGGGAGCTGTTTTTT
TRBV4-1,NA,TRBD2,TRBJ2-5,CASSQDRGASGSGETQYF,TGCGCCAGCAGCCAAGATCGGGGGGCTAGCGGGAGTGGGGAGACCCAGTACTTC
TRBV6-5,NA,NA,TRBJ2-7,CASSYSRRQGGLEQYF,TGTGCCAGCAGTTACTCGAGGCGGCAGGGGGGGCTGGAGCAGTACTTC
TRBV5-6,NA,NA,TRBJ1-5,CASSSTVDQPQHF,TGTGCCAGCAGCTCGACAGTAGATCAGCCCCAGCATTTT
TRBV29-1,NA,NA,TRBJ2-5,CSVVQSRGSETQYF,TGCAGCGTTGTTCAGAGCCGGGGGTCAGAGACCCAGTACTTC
TRBV6-4,NA,TRBD2,TRBJ2-1,CASSQAGANYNEQFF,TGTGCCAGCAGTCAAGCGGGAGCAAACTACAATGAGCAGTTCTTC
TRBV5-1,NA,NA,TRBJ1-2,CASSLDPGDYGYTF,TGCGCCAGCAGCTTGGATCCAGGGGACTATGGCTACACCTTC
TRBV29-1,NA,NA,TRBJ2-7,CSVGLGTTYEQYF,TGCAGCGTTGGCCTCGGGACCACTTACGAGCAGTACTTC
TRBV5-4,once,NA,TRBJ2-4,CASSSGSGDKNIQYF,TGTGCCAGCAGCTCAGGTAGTGGGGACAAAAACATTCAGTACTTC
TRBV5-4,NA,NA,TRBJ2-1,CASSPVSGENSEQFF,TGTGCCAGCAGCCCAGTCTCAGGTGAAAACTCTGAGCAGTTCTTC
TRBV19,NA,NA,TRBJ1-5,CASSIAGTGNQPQHF,TGTGCCAGTAGTATAGCGGGGACTGGCAATCAGCCCCAGCATTTT
TRBV7-2,NA,TRBD2,TRBJ2-1,CASSPIGLAGDDEQFF,TGTGCCAGCAGCCCGATCGGACTAGCGGGAGACGATGAGCAGTTCTTC
TRBV15,NA,NA,TRBJ2-1,CATGQSDSSYNEQFF,TGTGCCACCGGACAGTCGGACTCCTCCTACAATGAGCAGTTCTTC
TRBV6-1,once,TRBD2,TRBJ2-1,CASSQAAGAYNEQFF,TGTGCCAGCAGTCAGGCAGCGGGGGCCTACAATGAGCAGTTCTTC
TRBV28,NA,NA,TRBJ1-1,CASSEQGGNTEAFF,TGTGCCAGCAGTGAACAGGGAGGGAACACTGAAGCTTTCTTT
TRBV6-5,NA,NA,TRBJ1-2,CASRDTAYSNYGYTF,TGTGCCAGCAGGGATACAGCGTATTCTAACTATGGCTACACCTTC
TRBV27,NA,NA,TRBJ2-1,CASSLTRYNEQFF,TGTGCCAGCAGTCTGACAAGGTACAATGAGCAGTTCTTC
TRBV9,NA,TRBD1,TRBJ1-2,CASSVDPTGTGEEGYTF,TGTGCCAGCAGCGTAGATCCCACCGGGACAGGGGAGGAGGGCTACACCTTC
TRBV5-1,NA,NA,TRBJ2-4,CASSLISGQPLNIQYF,TGCGCCAGCAGCTTGATTAGCGGACAACCCTTAAACATTCAGTACTTC
TRBV6-5,once,NA,TRBJ1-1,CASSYGGHIRHTEAFF,TGTGCCAGCAGTTACGGTGGTCACATTCGGCACACTGAAGCTTTCTTT
TRBV6-5,NA,NA,TRBJ1-6,CASSSHQQGYNSPLHF,TGTGCCAGCAGTTCACACCAACAGGGTTATAATTCACCCCTCCACTTT
TRBV4-3,NA,NA,TRBJ2-7,CASSQATVNSYEQYF,TGCGCCAGCAGCCAAGCGACTGTCAACTCCTACGAGCAGTACTTC
TRBV2,NA,NA,TRBJ1-4,CASSPGRHNEKLFF,TGTGCCAGCAGCCCGGGACGCCATAATGAAAAACTGTTTTTT
TRBV18,NA,TRBD1,TRBJ2-7,CASSPGTGEQQYF,TGTGCCAGCTCACCAGGGACAGGGGAGCAGCAGTACTTC
TRBV7-8,NA,NA,TRBJ1-4,CASSFRGTPNEKLFF,TGTGCCAGCAGCTTTCGCGGGACACCTAATGAAAAACTGTTTTTT
TRBV14,NA,TRBD2,TRBJ2-7,CASSQDLHPPSLAGVPYEQYF,TGTGCCAGCAGCCAAGATCTGCACCCCCCCTCACTAGCGGGAGTACCCTACGAGCAGTACTTC
TRBV2,NA,NA,TRBJ1-1,CASSVSQSNTEAFF,TGTGCCAGCAGTGTCTCTCAGTCGAACACTGAAGCTTTCTTT
TRBV6-5,once,NA,TRBJ2-7,CASSSLTKGTLSEQYF,TGTGCCAGCAGTTCACTTACTAAAGGGACCCTCTCCGAGCAGTACTTC
TRBV9,NA,NA,TRBJ1-5,CASSVDQASNQPQHF,TGTGCCAGCAGCGTCGATCAAGCAAGCAATCAGCCCCAGCATTTT
TRBV30,NA,TRBD1,TRBJ2-7,CAWRGSPRGPYEQYF,TGTGCCTGGAGAGGCTCACCCAGGGGGCCCTACGAGCAGTACTTC
TRBV7-6,NA,NA,TRBJ2-7,CASSPRFKGRDEQYF,TGTGCCAGCAGCCCCCGGTTTAAGGGCAGGGACGAGCAGTACTTC
TRBV27,NA,NA,TRBJ1-2,CASRGLTYGYTF,TGTGCCAGCAGGGGACTTACATATGGCTACACCTTC
TRBV30,NA,TRBD1,TRBJ2-7,CAWRTGFEQYF,TGTGCCTGGAGGACAGGGTTCGAGCAGTACTTC
TRBV5-1,NA,TRBD1,TRBJ1-4,CASSLRQGDEKLFF,TGCGCCAGCAGCCTAAGACAGGGTGACGAAAAACTGTTTTTT
TRBV6-4,NA,TRBD2,TRBJ2-1,CASSVGGREGLNEQFF,TGTGCCAGCAGTGTAGGCGGGAGAGAGGGGCTTAATGAGCAGTTCTTC
TRBV28,once,NA,TRBJ1-2,CASSFQGRGVYGYTF,TGTGCCAGCAGTTTTCAAGGACGGGGTGTCTATGGCTACACCTTC
TRBV7-2,NA,NA,TRBJ1-4,CASSLAPLGGNEKLFF,TGTGCCAGCAGCTTAGCCCCGTTGGGGGGCAATGAAAAACTGTTTTTT
TRBV11-3,NA,NA,TRBJ1-1,CASSLDYRFTEAFF,TGTGCCAGCAGCTTAGACTACAGGTTTACTGAAGCTTTCTTT
TRBV29-1,NA,TRBD2,TRBJ2-7,CSGKGLAGEVEQYF,TGCAGCGGGAAGGGACTAGCGGGAGAGGTCGAGCAGTACTTC
TRBV2,NA,NA,TRBJ2-2,CASSVRVSGGELFF,TGTGCCAGCAGTGTCAGAGTTTCCGGCGGGGAGCTGTTTTTT
TRBV19,NA,NA,TRBJ2-7,CASRRGEGLYEQYF,TGTGCCAGTAGAAGGGGGGAGGGCCTCTACGAGCAGTACTTC